This TCR beta chain was documented in a study of tumor-infiltrating lymphocytes in primary liver carcinoma. Across the study: There were roughly 3.5 to 7.13 million productive TCRbeta reads per sample, a yield similar across tissue types.

TCR beta cDNA was reverse-transcribed from 500 to 550 ng of total RNA. The reaction used a constant-region primer and ProtoScript II reverse transcriptase. Three-round nested multiplex PCR performed with slightly modified ARM-PCR produced the TCR beta libraries. With TRBV1-TRBV30 forward primers and a C-beta reverse primer, the first two PCR rounds were run for 9 to 10 cycles each. TCRdb reanalysed the multiplex PCR reads using MiXCR and keeps one entry per CDR3 protein. The repertoire holds around 35,000 distinct CDR3 sequences, with roughly 75% as singletons. Starting material for RNA and DNA co-extraction consisted of roughly 18-34 mg of unsorted bulk tissue. Surgical resection was the treatment these patients received for primary liver carcinoma. There are 13 residues in the CDR3. CDR1 is LGHNA and CDR2 is YSLEER in the germline V gene. As concerns this clonotype: The antigen remains unidentified. One end of the junction does not line up with germline, which may come from a read error.

Study-level points and caveats: Among the pair types, tumor region pairs showed more overlap than tumor-adjacent and tumor-blood pairs. The top-250-clone fraction was significantly higher in tumors than in blood (p = 0.039).

The receptor was isolated from a man aged 35 to 55 with primary liver carcinoma and hepatitis B virus infection. This chain links TRBV4-3 with TRBJ1-5; D perhaps matches TRBD1 (5 bases). Sequencing input: tumor-adjacent normal liver tissue. In DNA form, the CDR3 reads TGCGCCAACAGCCAAGAGTGGGGACGGCCCCATCATTTT. It translates to CANSQEWGRPHHF.